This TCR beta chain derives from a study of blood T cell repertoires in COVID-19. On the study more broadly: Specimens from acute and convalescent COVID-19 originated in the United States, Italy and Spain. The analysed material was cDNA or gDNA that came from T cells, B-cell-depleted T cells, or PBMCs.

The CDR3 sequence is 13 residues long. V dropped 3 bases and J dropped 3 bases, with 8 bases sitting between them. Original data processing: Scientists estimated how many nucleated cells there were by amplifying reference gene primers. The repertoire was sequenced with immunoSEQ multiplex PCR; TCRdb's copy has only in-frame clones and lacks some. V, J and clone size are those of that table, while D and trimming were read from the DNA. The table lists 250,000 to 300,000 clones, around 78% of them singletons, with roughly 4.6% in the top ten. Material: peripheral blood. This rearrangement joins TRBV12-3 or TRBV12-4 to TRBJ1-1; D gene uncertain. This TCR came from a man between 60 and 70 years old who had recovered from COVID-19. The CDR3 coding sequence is TGTGCCAGCAGTTTTTCAGAATACACTGAAGCTTTCTTT. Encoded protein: CASSFSEYTEAFF.